These 5 T cell receptor beta chains were sequenced from one sample in a study of blood T cells in healthy people across ages. Then a second PCR, running roughly 7 to 11 cycles, was carried out with a sample-barcoded 5' primer and a J-beta primer mix. TCRdb used MiXCR to reprocess the 5' RACE reads, holding one entry per CDR3 protein. The sample holds about 670,000 distinct CDR3 sequences, over 40% seen once. Sequenced input: blood. The receptors here all came from an elderly woman in good health.

The J gene is TRBJ2-1, the V gene TRBV20-1, with 8 bases identical to TRBD2. The length of the CDR3 is 15 residues. The J segment lost 5 bases and the V segment lost 3 bases, leaving 9 bases of the junction unmatched. CDR1 and CDR2 (germline): DFQATT, SNEGSKA (reference sequence). CDR3 coding DNA: TGCAGTGCTAGGCTTGGGACTAGGGTGAACAATGAGCAGTTCTTC. Amino acids: CSARLGTRVNNEQFF.

Remarks on this clonotype: With a much larger clone just one base away, this may be a read error. This chain links TRBV6-6 with TRBJ1-4; 7 bases line up with TRBD1. V dropped 6 bases and J dropped 8; count of bases not matched to a gene: 9. Germline CDR1 is MNHNY and CDR2 is SVGAGI (reference sequence). The CDR3 has 14 amino acids. The CDR3 loop is CASRDLVQGEKLFF. DNA of the CDR3: TGTGCCAGCAGAGATCTTGTACAGGGGGAAAAACTGTTTTTT.

This clonotype appeared many times. The rearrangement uses TRBV7-2 and TRBJ2-7; D gene uncertain. Germline V CDR1 and CDR2: SGHTA, FQGNSA. The V and J ends lost 1 base and 4 bases respectively, with 5 bases between them. This CDR3 comprises 12 residues. CDR3 loop: CASSLDLYEQYF. In DNA form, the CDR3 reads TGTGCCAGCAGCTTAGATCTTTACGAGCAGTACTTC.

Comments on this clonotype: A read error may explain this, as a much larger clone is one base away. The chain carries TRBV28 and TRBJ2-7, with D possibly TRBD2 on 6 matching bases. This CDR3 spans 17 amino acids. V was shortened by 3 bases and J by 3 bases, with 21 bases between the two germline ends. Germline CDR1 reads MDHEN; CDR2 reads SYDVKM. DNA for the CDR3: TGTGCCAGCAGTTTTAGGGGTGGAGCGGGCTCCGGCTACGAGCAGTACTTC. Protein product: CASSFRGGAGSGYEQYF.

There are many counts of this clonotype. The gene calls are TRBV3-1 and TRBJ1-5, with D tentatively TRBD1 (5 bases). Germline V CDR1 and CDR2: LGHDT, YNNKEL (reference sequence). CDR3 length equals 13 residues. The V gene lost 6 bases and the J gene lost 2 bases, with 8 bases spanning the gap. In DNA form, the CDR3 reads TGTGCCAGCAGTGACAGTGGCAATCAGCCCCAGCATTTT. As protein: CASSDSGNQPQHF.